This T cell receptor beta chain is drawn from a study of T-cell reconstitution after alpha-beta-depleted transplantation in children. The CDR3 contains 15 residues. V was pared by 4 bases and J by 7 bases, with 17 bases between. Unique molecular identifiers tagged the TCRbeta library. MiXCR, run by TCRdb on the PCR reads, gives a single entry per CDR3 protein. The top ten hold approximately 3.8% of the sample, which has 350,000 to 450,000 distinct CDR3 sequences, approximately 20% seen once. This clonotype occurred many times. The material was PBMCs from the stem cell graft donor, obtained from the stem cell graft. The chain joins TRBV12-3 or TRBV12-4 to TRBJ2-4; a weak D match, TRBD2 (7 bases). The clonotype originates from a human donor who donated a stem cell graft to a child with acute myeloid leukemia. CDR3 DNA: TGTGCCAGCAGTTCCCGGGAGGACAGTGTTAACATTCAGTACTTC. It yields the protein CASSSREDSVNIQYF.